These T cell receptor beta chains were read from a single sample in a study of beta chain features in type 1 diabetes. Profiling relied on immunoSEQ multiplex PCR, and the TCRdb table lists in-frame clones only, not all of them. The sample has roughly 290,000 clones, around 7.3% seen once. The sample was central memory CD4+ T cells from blood. The source is a woman aged 18-30 years in good health. Each CDR3 is given with its conserved first and last residue. D genes are given only for firm matches. Size is stated for part of the rows, as once, few or many counts, or as a class when the clone is expanded.

j_call v_call d_call clone_size cdr3_aa cdr3_nt
TRBJ2-1 TRBV5-1 - - CASSSSLGTAMSYNEQFF TGCGCCAGCAGCTCCTCCCTCGGGACTGCCATGTCCTACAATGAGCAGTTCTTC
TRBJ2-7 TRBV6-5 - once CASSLTGTSSYEQYF TGTGCCAGCAGTCTAACAGGGACAAGCTCCTACGAGCAGTACTTC
TRBJ2-3 TRBV7-9 - - CASSLVAVSDTQYF TGTGCCAGCAGCTTGGTGGCAGTTTCAGATACGCAGTATTTT
TRBJ2-1 TRBV7-6 - many CASSLARLGTEQFF TGTGCCAGCAGCTTAGCGCGGCTAGGCACTGAGCAGTTCTTC
TRBJ2-3 TRBV4-3 - - CASSLETGLDTQYF TGCGCCAGCAGCCTAGAAACAGGGTTAGATACGCAGTATTTT
TRBJ2-7 TRBV7-3 - few CASSFQGRNYEQYF TGTGCCAGCAGCTTTCAGGGAAGAAACTACGAGCAGTACTTC
TRBJ1-1 TRBV7-2 - few CASSFARGNTEAFF TGTGCCAGCAGCTTCGCCCGAGGGAACACTGAAGCTTTCTTT
TRBJ1-4 TRBV6-6 - - CASRLRGTNEKLFF TGTGCCAGCAGGCTGAGGGGAACTAATGAAAAACTGTTTTTT
TRBJ2-5 TRBV2 - - CASSEEVGKVETQYF TGTGCCAGCAGTGAAGAAGTGGGAAAGGTGGAGACCCAGTACTTC
TRBJ2-1 TRBV20-1 - - CSARSNEQFF TGCAGTGCTAGAAGCAATGAGCAGTTCTTC
TRBJ2-5 TRBV29-1 - - CSVNGGQETQYF TGCAGCGTTAATGGCGGTCAAGAGACCCAGTACTTC
TRBJ2-1 TRBV7-2 - - CASSLKRSGLEQFF TGTGCCAGCAGCTTAAAGAGGTCAGGGTTAGAGCAGTTCTTC
TRBJ2-1 TRBV11-1 TRBD2 - CASSHSGRAVFEQFF TGTGCCAGCAGCCATAGCGGGAGGGCGGTATTTGAGCAGTTCTTC
TRBJ2-6 TRBV19 - many CASSMKSSGANVLTF TGTGCCTCCTCTATGAAAAGCTCTGGGGCCAACGTCCTGACTTTC
TRBJ2-7 TRBV19 - few CASSRQVGYEQYF TGTGCCAGTAGTAGGCAGGTCGGGTACGAGCAGTACTTC
TRBJ2-2 TRBV4-2 - few CASSQERGSGELFF TGTGCCAGCAGCCAAGAAAGGGGGTCCGGGGAGCTGTTTTTT
TRBJ1-1 TRBV6-6 TRBD1 - CASSNRDRNMNTEAFF TGTGCCAGCAGTAACCGGGACAGGAACATGAACACTGAAGCTTTCTTT
TRBJ1-5 TRBV18 - - CASSPDGTNQPQHF TGTGCCAGCTCACCGGACGGAACAAATCAGCCCCAGCATTTT
TRBJ1-1 TRBV2 - - CASSDQPNTEAFF TGTGCCAGCAGTGATCAACCGAACACTGAAGCTTTCTTT
TRBJ1-1 TRBV4-1 - many CASSQAGDPNTEAFF TGCGCCAGCAGCCAAGCGGGGGACCCTAACACTGAAGCTTTCTTT
TRBJ1-6 TRBV11-2 - - CASSLGLGSPLHF TGTGCCAGCAGCTTAGGATTGGGTTCACCCCTCCACTTT
TRBJ1-5 TRBV28 - few CASTGHQLGQPQHF TGTGCCAGCACGGGCCACCAGCTCGGTCAGCCCCAGCATTTT
TRBJ2-5 TRBV5-1 - few CASSLQGGETQYF TGCGCCAGCAGCTTACAGGGTGGGGAGACCCAGTACTTC
TRBJ1-2 TRBV18 - few CASSLQPTGTNYGYTF TGTGCCAGCTCACTGCAACCGACAGGAACAAACTATGGCTACACCTTC
TRBJ2-7 TRBV5-4 - - CATKDPSSYEQYF TGTGCCACCAAGGACCCCAGCTCCTACGAGCAGTACTTC
TRBJ2-1 TRBV25-1 TRBD2 few CASISGSYNEQFF TGTGCCAGCATTAGCGGGAGCTACAATGAGCAGTTCTTC
TRBJ2-1 TRBV12-5 - few CASGSPAAYNEQFF TGTGCTAGTGGTTCCCCCGCGGCCTACAATGAGCAGTTCTTC
TRBJ2-1 TRBV21-1 - - CASSKVLDPSSYNEQFF TGTGCCAGCAGCAAAGTTTTGGACCCCAGCTCCTACAATGAGCAGTTCTTC
TRBJ1-2 TRBV29-1 - - CSGADGDYGYTF TGCAGCGGAGCCGACGGGGACTATGGCTACACCTTC
TRBJ2-3 TRBV14 TRBD1 - CASSQIGQDTDTQYF TGTGCCAGCAGCCAAATAGGACAGGATACAGATACGCAGTATTTT
TRBJ1-2 TRBV29-1 - few CSVEIGYGYTF TGCAGCGTTGAGATAGGGTATGGCTACACCTTC
TRBJ1-2 TRBV4-3 - - CASSQSRGNYGYTF TGCGCCAGCAGCCAATCTCGCGGTAACTATGGCTACACCTTC
TRBJ2-2 TRBV29-1 - - CSVAYWGANTGELFF TGCAGCGTTGCTTACTGGGGGGCGAACACCGGGGAGCTGTTTTTT
TRBJ2-3 TRBV9 - - CASSVRSGPSTDTQYF TGTGCCAGCAGCGTAAGAAGCGGGCCTAGCACAGATACGCAGTATTTT
TRBJ2-5 TRBV2 - few CASSRVKETQYF TGTGCCAGCAGTCGGGTCAAAGAGACCCAGTACTTC
TRBJ2-5 TRBV10-3 TRBD1 few CAISDAQGAGETQYF TGTGCCATCAGTGATGCGCAGGGGGCCGGAGAGACCCAGTACTTC
TRBJ1-1 TRBV7-3 - few CASSLGGQNTEAFF TGTGCCAGCAGCTTAGGGGGACAGAACACTGAAGCTTTCTTT
TRBJ2-1 TRBV12-5 - few CASGWAQADTYNEQFF TGTGCTAGTGGTTGGGCCCAGGCTGACACCTACAATGAGCAGTTCTTC
TRBJ2-4 TRBV2 - few CASSLRGPLAKNIQYF TGTGCCAGCAGTTTGCGGGGACCCTTAGCCAAAAACATTCAGTACTTC
TRBJ1-2 TRBV7-9 TRBD1 few CASSLVDQGDGYTF TGTGCCAGCAGCTTAGTCGATCAGGGGGATGGCTACACCTTC
TRBJ2-3 TRBV7-2 - few CASSPRGLADTQYF TGTGCCAGCAGCCCCCGAGGATTAGCAGATACGCAGTATTTT
TRBJ2-1 TRBV4-2 - few CASSHGRGQINEQFF TGTGCCAGCAGCCACGGGCGGGGACAGATCAATGAGCAGTTCTTC
TRBJ2-5 TRBV18 - few CASSREETQYF TGTGCCAGCTCACGAGAAGAGACCCAGTACTTC
TRBJ1-4 TRBV7-8 - few CASSLVAVQEGGKLFF TGTGCCAGCAGCTTAGTCGCAGTTCAAGAGGGGGGAAAACTGTTTTTT
TRBJ1-1 TRBV11-3 TRBD1 few CASSLGTGATEAFF TGTGCCAGCAGCCTGGGGACAGGGGCCACTGAAGCTTTCTTT